This T cell receptor beta chain emerged from a study of T cells in Graves' hyperthyroidism and ophthalmopathy. RNA transcripts served as the template for amplifying TCR beta CDR3 regions. The TCR CDR3 was amplified in a first-round RT-PCR using the HTBI primer set. One entry per CDR3 protein, called by TCRdb with MiXCR from the multiplex PCR reads. The repertoire includes 250,000 to 300,000 distinct CDR3 sequences, approximately 15% of them detected once, and roughly 50% sits in the top ten. The V end was cut by 7 bases, the J end by 0 bases, with 13 bases between. In germline, CDR1 is SGHAT, CDR2 FQNNGV. This CDR3 comprises 14 residues. Source material for PBMCs was about 10 ml fresh peripheral blood. The table lists this clonotype with many counts.

The receptor was derived from a woman aged 60-70 years with Graves' ophthalmopathy. The V gene is TRBV11-2, the J gene TRBJ2-7; either TRBD1 or TRBD2 may supply D (5 bases each). The source material was blood. CDR3 DNA sequence: TGTGCCAGCACTACTTGGGGGAGCTCCTACGAGCAGTACTTC. Residues: CASTTWGSSYEQYF.